The next 8 T cell receptor beta chains were all read from a single sample in a study of cytomegalovirus exposure and HLA in healthy donors. Primers: 60 Vbeta forward and 13 Jbeta reverse. TCRdb's table, derived via immunoSEQ multiplex PCR, lists solely in-frame clones and lacks some. The sample lists around 150,000 clones, 79% occurring once. The sample taken for sequencing was PBMCs. The origin of the receptors is a man aged 45-60 years in good health and CMV-seropositive.

The V call is TRBV23-1, the J call TRBJ1-2; D is unclear. TRBV23-1 is labeled an ORF, and its function is uncertain. The CDR3 is 19 residues long. V was clipped by 2 bases and J by 4 bases, with 26 bases between them. Here the CDR3 reads CASSQKWTLERLDFYGYTF. DNA for the CDR3: TGCGCCAGCAGTCAAAAATGGACCCTGGAGCGGCTGGACTTCTATGGCTACACCTTC.

This clone turned up a few times. This chain joins TRBV6-5 and TRBJ1-1; no definite D call. This CDR3 is 14 amino acids long. V was trimmed by 2 bases and J by 0 bases, leaving 7 bases between them. Germline assignment: CDR1 MNHEY and CDR2 SVGAGI. The CDR3 spells CASSYGSLNTEAFF. CDR3 in DNA: TGTGCCAGCAGTTACGGTAGCCTGAACACTGAAGCTTTCTTT.

The chain joins TRBV7-2 to TRBJ2-7; TRBD2 matches at 7 bases. The CDR3 sequence is 15 residues long. The trim removed 1 base at V and 0 bases at J, leaving 3 bases unmatched. The germline V gene encodes CDR1 SGHTA and CDR2 FQGNSA. The CDR3 reads CASSLDSGGSYEQYF. In nucleotides, the CDR3 is TGTGCCAGCAGCTTAGACTCGGGAGGCTCCTACGAGCAGTACTTC.

CDR3 loop: CASTGTENQPQHF. CDR3 nucleotides: TGTGCCAGCACGGGGACAGAAAATCAGCCCCAGCATTTT. V usage is TRBV6-6 and J usage is TRBJ1-5; 7 bases match TRBD1. The J segment lost 4 bases and the V segment lost 7 bases, leaving 4 bases of the junction unmatched. Germline values: CDR1 MNHNY, CDR2 SVGAGI (reference sequence). This CDR3 is built from 13 residues.

This clone was detected only once. V usage is TRBV27 and J usage is TRBJ1-2; D gene uncertain. CDR1 MNHEY and CDR2 SMNVEV come from the germline V gene (reference sequence). The CDR3 is 13 residues long. V lost 4 bases and J 6 bases, leaving 12 bases between the germline ends. CDR3 in DNA: TGTGCCAGCAGTTCCTACCCCCCGGATGGCTACACCTTC. Amino acid sequence: CASSSYPPDGYTF.

This clone was found a few times. Written as DNA, the CDR3 is TGTGCCAGCAGCTTGGCAGGACACAGCTTGCAAGAGACCCAGTACTTC. It is translated as CASSLAGHSLQETQYF. The chain is built from TRBV5-6 and TRBJ2-5; the D gene is possibly TRBD1 (5 bases). The CDR3 has 16 residues. CDR1 and CDR2 from the germline V gene are SGHDT and YYEEEE. Trimming removed 0 bases from V and 2 bases from J, with 14 bases in between.

The J gene is TRBJ2-1, the V gene TRBV7-2; 11 positions match TRBD2. Trimming cost V 1 base and J 7 bases; bases outside gene matches: 6. Germline CDR1 SGHTA, CDR2 FQGNSA. This CDR3 has 16 amino acids. The chain's CDR3 is CASSLDLAGGKNEQFF. The CDR3 DNA is TGTGCCAGCAGCTTAGACCTAGCGGGAGGAAAGAATGAGCAGTTCTTC.

This chain joins TRBV10-3 and TRBJ1-3; 10 bases align to TRBD1. The length of the CDR3 is 17 residues. Trimming at V came to 3 bases and at J to 2 bases, leaving 7 bases not matched to a gene. Germline CDR1 and CDR2: ENHRY and SYGVKD. In DNA, the CDR3 is TGTGCCATCAGTGACCGGGACAGGGGTTTGGCTGGAAACACCATATATTTT. Protein product: CAISDRDRGLAGNTIYF.